This T cell receptor beta chain was sequenced during a study of shared clonotypes between healthy human individuals. Study findings and constraints: Only a few donors were included, so the genetic and exposure-history diversity represented was limited. Non-shared clonotypes had lower generation probabilities than clonotypes shared by all four sorted-subset donors.

Produced via immunoSEQ multiplex PCR; TCRdb's table is partial and in-frame only. Here the sample spans under 850,000 clones, around 70% being singletons. Healthy HIV-negative adults with no recent acute infections or vaccinations were recruited as donors. The sample holds a few counts of this clone. Its antigen is as yet unknown. Germline V gene data show CDR1 as SGHNT and CDR2 as YENEEA. The V and J ends lost 0 bases and 10 bases respectively, with 19 bases between them. CDR3 size: 16 residues. V is TRBV11-3 and J is TRBJ2-1; no clear D gene. Specimen: memory CD4+ T cells sorted from blood. Subset given: CD45RA-negative fraction. The sequence came from a woman under 40 in good health. CDR3: CASSLDSGQLSREQFF. CDR3 in DNA: TGTGCCAGCAGCTTAGATAGTGGTCAGCTCTCGAGAGAGCAGTTCTTC.